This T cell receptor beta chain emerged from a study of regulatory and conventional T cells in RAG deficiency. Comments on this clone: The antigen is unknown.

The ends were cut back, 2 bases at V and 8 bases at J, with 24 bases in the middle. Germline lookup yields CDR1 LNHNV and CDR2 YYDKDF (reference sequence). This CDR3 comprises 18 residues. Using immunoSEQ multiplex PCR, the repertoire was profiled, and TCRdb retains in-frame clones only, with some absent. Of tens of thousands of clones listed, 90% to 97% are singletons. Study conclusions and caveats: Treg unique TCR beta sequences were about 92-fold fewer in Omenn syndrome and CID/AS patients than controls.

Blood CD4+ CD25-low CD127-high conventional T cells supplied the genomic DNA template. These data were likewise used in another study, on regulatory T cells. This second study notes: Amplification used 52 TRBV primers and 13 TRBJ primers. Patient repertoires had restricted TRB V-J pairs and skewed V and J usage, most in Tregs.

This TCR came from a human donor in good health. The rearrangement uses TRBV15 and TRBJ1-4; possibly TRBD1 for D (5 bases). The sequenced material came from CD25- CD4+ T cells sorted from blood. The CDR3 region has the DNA TGTGCCACCAGCAGACAACTCCGTCAACAGGCCCTTTGGGAAAAACTGTTTTTT. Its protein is CATSRQLRQQALWEKLFF.